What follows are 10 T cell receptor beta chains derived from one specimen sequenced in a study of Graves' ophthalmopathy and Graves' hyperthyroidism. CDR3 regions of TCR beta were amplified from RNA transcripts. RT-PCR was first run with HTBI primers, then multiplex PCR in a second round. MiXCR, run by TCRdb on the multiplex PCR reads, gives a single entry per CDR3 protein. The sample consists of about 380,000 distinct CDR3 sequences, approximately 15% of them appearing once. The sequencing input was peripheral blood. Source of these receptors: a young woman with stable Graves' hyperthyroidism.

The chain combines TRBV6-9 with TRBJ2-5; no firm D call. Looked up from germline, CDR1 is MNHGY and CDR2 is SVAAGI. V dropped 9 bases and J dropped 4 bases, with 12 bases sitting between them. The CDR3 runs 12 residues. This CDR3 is CASSRFGETQYF. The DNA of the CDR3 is TGTGCCAGTAGTAGATTCGGAGAGACCCAGTACTTC.

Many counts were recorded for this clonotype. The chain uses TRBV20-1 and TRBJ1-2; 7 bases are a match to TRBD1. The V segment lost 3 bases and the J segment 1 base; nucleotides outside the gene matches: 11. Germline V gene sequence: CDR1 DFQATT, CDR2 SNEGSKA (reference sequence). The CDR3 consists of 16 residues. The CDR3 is CSAREMNRGRNYGYTF. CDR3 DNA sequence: TGCAGTGCTAGGGAGATGAACAGGGGACGTAACTATGGCTACACCTTC.

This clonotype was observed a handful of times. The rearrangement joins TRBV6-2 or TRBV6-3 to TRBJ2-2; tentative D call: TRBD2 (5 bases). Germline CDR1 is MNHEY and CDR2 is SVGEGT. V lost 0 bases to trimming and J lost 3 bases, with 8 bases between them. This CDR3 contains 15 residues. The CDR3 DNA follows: TGTGCCAGCAGTTACTCCTCTAGCTACACCGGGGAGCTGTTTTTT. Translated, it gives CASSYSSSYTGELFF.

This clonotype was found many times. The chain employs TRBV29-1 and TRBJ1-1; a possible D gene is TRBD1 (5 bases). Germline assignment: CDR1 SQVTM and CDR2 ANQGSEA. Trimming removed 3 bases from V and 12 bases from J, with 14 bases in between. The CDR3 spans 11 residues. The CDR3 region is CSVDRSGLTFF. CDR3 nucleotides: TGCAGCGTTGATAGGTCAGGGTTAACTTTCTTT.

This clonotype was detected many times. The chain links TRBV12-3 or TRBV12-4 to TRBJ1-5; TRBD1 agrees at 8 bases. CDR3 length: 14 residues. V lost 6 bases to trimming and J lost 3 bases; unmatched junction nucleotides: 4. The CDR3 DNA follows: TGTGCCAGCAGGCGGGACAGGCTCAATCAGCCCCAGCATTTT. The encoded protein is CASRRDRLNQPQHF.

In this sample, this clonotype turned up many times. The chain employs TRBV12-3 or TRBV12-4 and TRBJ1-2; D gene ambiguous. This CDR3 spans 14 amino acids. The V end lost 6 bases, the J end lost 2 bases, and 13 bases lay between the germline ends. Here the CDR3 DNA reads TGTGCCAGCAGCCCTCCATGGGTGAACTATGGCTACACCTTC. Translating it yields CASSPPWVNYGYTF.

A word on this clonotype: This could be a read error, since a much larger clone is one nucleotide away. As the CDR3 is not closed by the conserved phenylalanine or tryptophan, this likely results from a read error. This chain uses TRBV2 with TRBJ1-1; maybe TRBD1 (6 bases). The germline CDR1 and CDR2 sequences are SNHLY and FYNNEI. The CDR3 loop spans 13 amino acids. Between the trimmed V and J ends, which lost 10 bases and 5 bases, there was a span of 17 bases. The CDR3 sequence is CATTGMGGTEAFL. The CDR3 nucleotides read TGTGCCACCACAGGGATGGGAGGGACTGAAGCTTTCTTG.

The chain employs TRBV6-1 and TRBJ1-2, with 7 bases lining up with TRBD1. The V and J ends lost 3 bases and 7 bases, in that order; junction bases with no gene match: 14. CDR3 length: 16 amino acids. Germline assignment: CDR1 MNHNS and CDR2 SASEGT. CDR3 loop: CASSDVGQIELSGYTF. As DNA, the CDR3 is TGTGCCAGCAGTGACGTGGGACAGATAGAACTATCTGGCTACACCTTC.

The CDR3 loop is CASSQDRLGSVYEQYF. Here the CDR3 DNA reads TGTGCCAGCAGCCAAGATCGATTGGGGTCTGTGTACGAGCAGTACTTC. The V gene is TRBV3-1, the J gene TRBJ2-7; D gene unclear. The CDR3 contains 16 residues. Trimming left V 0 bases short and J 4 bases short, with 16 bases between. Germline V CDR1 and CDR2: LGHDT, YNNKEL (reference sequence).

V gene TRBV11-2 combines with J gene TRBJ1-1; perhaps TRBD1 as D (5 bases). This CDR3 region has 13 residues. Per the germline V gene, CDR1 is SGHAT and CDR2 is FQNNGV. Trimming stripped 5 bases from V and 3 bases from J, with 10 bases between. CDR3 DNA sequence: TGTGCCAGCAGCCCGGACATCGACACTGAAGCTTTCTTT. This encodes CASSPDIDTEAFF.